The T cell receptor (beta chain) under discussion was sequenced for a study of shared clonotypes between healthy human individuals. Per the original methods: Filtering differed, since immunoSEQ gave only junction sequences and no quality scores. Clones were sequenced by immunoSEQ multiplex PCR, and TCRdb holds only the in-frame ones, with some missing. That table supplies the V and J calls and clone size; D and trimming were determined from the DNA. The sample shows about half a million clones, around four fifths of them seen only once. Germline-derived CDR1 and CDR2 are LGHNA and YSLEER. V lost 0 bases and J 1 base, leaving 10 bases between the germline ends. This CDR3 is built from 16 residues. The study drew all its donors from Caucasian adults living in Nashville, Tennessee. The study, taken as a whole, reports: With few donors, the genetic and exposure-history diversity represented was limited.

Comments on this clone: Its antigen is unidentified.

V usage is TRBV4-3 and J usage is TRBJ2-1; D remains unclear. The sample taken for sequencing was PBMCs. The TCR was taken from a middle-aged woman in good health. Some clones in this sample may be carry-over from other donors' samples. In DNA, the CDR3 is TGCGCCAGCAGCCAAGATCAACTTCCATCCTACAATGAGCAGTTCTTC. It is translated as CASSQDQLPSYNEQFF.